The 31 T cell receptor beta chains below were found in one sample sequenced in a study of metastatic and nonmetastatic thyroid tumors. Thyroid surgery took place with no prior treatment in any patient. TCRdb re-called the PCR reads via MiXCR. In the table there are 20,000 to 30,000 clones, 20% to 30% of which are singletons. Sequenced: blood. The source is a female donor with papillary thyroid cancer or a benign thyroid nodule (not recorded which). Some clones in this sample may be carry-over from other donors' samples.

A few counts support this clone. CDR3 nucleotide sequence: TGCGCCAGCAGCTCACGACAGGGGGCGTACTACGAGCAGTACTTC. Encoded protein: CASSSRQGAYYEQYF. This chain joins TRBV5-1 and TRBJ2-7; TRBD1 aligns across 10 bases. Germline-derived CDR1 and CDR2 are SGHRS and YFSETQ. This CDR3 comprises 15 residues. After removal of 3 bases from V and 3 bases from J, the junction contained 6 bases not matched to a gene. Using reference TRBV5-1 and TRBJ2-7 for the parts outside the CDR3, the full variable domain is KAGVTQTPRYLIKTRGQQVTLSCSPISGHRSVSWYQQTPGQGLQFLFEYFSETQRNKGNFPGRFSGRQFSNSRSEMNVSTLELGDSALYLCASSSRQGAYYEQYFGPGTRLTVT.

V gene TRBV18 combines with J gene TRBJ1-4; the D gene is possibly TRBD1 (6 bases). In germline, CDR1 is KGHSH, CDR2 LQKENI. V was trimmed by 0 bases and J by 7 bases, leaving 12 bases between them. This CDR3 is built from 15 residues. The CDR3 DNA sequence: TGTGCCAGCTCACCACCGGTACAGGGTGCTGAAAAACTGTTTTTT. Amino acids: CASSPPVQGAEKLFF.

This clone was recorded many times. V usage is TRBV2 and J usage is TRBJ1-5; D perhaps matches TRBD1 (5 bases). This CDR3 is 15 amino acids long. Germline V gene data show CDR1 as SNHLY and CDR2 as FYNNEI. Deletions cut 5 bases from V and 1 base from J, with 12 bases between. CDR3 in amino acids: CASSFEGWSNQPQHF. The CDR3 region has the DNA TGTGCCAGCAGTTTCGAGGGGTGGAGCAATCAGCCCCAGCATTTT. The complete variable domain, with remaining parts taken from reference TRBV2 and TRBJ1-5, reads EPEVTQTPSHQVTQMGQEVILRCVPISNHLYFYWYRQILGQKVEFLVSFYNNEISEKSEIFDDQFSVERPDGSNFTLKIRSTKLEDSAMYFCASSFEGWSNQPQHFGDGTRLSIL.

The table lists this clone with many counts. The DNA of the CDR3 is TGTGCCAGCAGCTTACCCCCCGGAAACACCATATATTTT. Translating gives CASSLPPGNTIYF. The chain has TRBV7-6 and TRBJ1-3, with D unclear. CDR1 is SGHVS and CDR2 is FNYEAQ in the germline V gene. This CDR3 is built from 13 residues. The ends were cut back, 2 bases at V and 4 bases at J, with 6 bases in the middle.

This clone was detected many times. The chain combines TRBV5-6 with TRBJ1-2; maybe TRBD1 (5 bases). V was trimmed by 4 bases and J by 5 bases, leaving 12 bases between them. CDR3 length equals 13 residues. CDR1 SGHDT and CDR2 YYEEEE come from the germline V gene. In DNA, the CDR3 is TGTGCCAGCAGCCTAACCGGGACTTATGGCTACACCTTC. It specifies CASSLTGTYGYTF.

The chain links TRBV11-2 to TRBJ2-7, with D perhaps TRBD2 (5 bases). This CDR3 is built from 12 residues. Trimming stripped 5 bases from V and 5 bases from J, with 10 bases between. Germline assignment: CDR1 SGHAT and CDR2 FQNNGV. CDR3 region: CASSRFGDEQYF. The DNA of the CDR3 is TGTGCCAGCAGCCGCTTCGGGGACGAGCAGTACTTC.

This clone is judged medium-sized (0.01 to 0.1%). The V and J genes are TRBV19 and TRBJ1-1, with TRBD1 as a possible D gene (5 bases). Germline-derived CDR1 and CDR2 are LNHDA and SQIVND (reference sequence). Trimming cost V 5 bases and J 9 bases, with 13 bases left between them. The CDR3 totals 12 residues. The CDR3 DNA is TGTGCCAGTAGTGACGGGGGGGAGAAAGCTTTCTTT. Its translation is CASSDGGEKAFF.

Notes on this clone: At one end the junction does not follow the germline gene, possibly because of a read error. V and J are TRBV20-1 and TRBJ2-2; TRBD1 might be the D (5 bases). The germline V gene has CDR1 DFQATT and CDR2 SNEGSKA (reference sequence). This CDR3 has 14 amino acids. CDR3 nucleotide sequence: TGTAGTGCCACTCAACACCAAGGGGCCGGGGAGCTGTTTTTT. The encoded protein is CSATQHQGAGELFF.

This clone was observed a handful of times. The chain is built from TRBV2 and TRBJ2-5; perhaps TRBD2 as D (5 bases). This CDR3 is 15 amino acids long. CDR1 is SNHLY and CDR2 is FYNNEI in the germline V gene. The V end lost 2 bases, the J end lost 6 bases, and 16 bases lay between the germline ends. Here the CDR3 DNA reads TGTGCCAGCAGTGAAAGGTCGCTAGCTGGGAAGACCCAGTACTTC. This translates into CASSERSLAGKTQYF.

Many counts were recorded for this clone. The rearrangement joins TRBV12-3 or TRBV12-4 to TRBJ2-5; TRBD2 is a possible D gene (5 bases). CDR3 length equals 13 residues. Trimming took off 3 bases at V and 4 bases at J, with 9 bases between the two ends. CDR3 DNA sequence: TGTGCCAGCAGTTTGGGGAGTTTAGAGACCCAGTACTTC. This sequence encodes CASSLGSLETQYF.

By sample share, this clone is medium-sized. The CDR3 DNA reads as TGCAGTGCTAGATTGGTCCTTAATTCACCCCTCCACTTT. Its protein is CSARLVLNSPLHF. V is TRBV20-1 and J is TRBJ1-6, with D hard to call. With 2 bases removed from V and 6 bases from J, the gap between germline ends came to 8 bases. This CDR3 comprises 13 residues. Germline CDR1 reads DFQATT; CDR2 reads SNEGSKA (reference sequence).

This clone was counted at least ten times. The gene calls are TRBV4-1 and TRBJ1-2, with unresolved D. The germline gives CDR1 MGHRA, CDR2 YSYEKL. Trimming pared 3 bases from V and 2 bases from J, leaving 16 bases between. CDR3 length: 16 residues. CDR3 DNA: TGCGCCAGCAGCCAGGGAGGGTGGAGGATCAACTATGGCTACACCTTC. It encodes CASSQGGWRINYGYTF.

This clone is medium-sized (0.01 to 0.1%) by share. CDR3 bases: TGCAGTGCCGCTTTGGGGAATCAGCCCCAGCATTTT. Protein product: CSAALGNQPQHF. The chain links TRBV20-1 to TRBJ1-5, with D unclear. CDR1 is DFQATT and CDR2 is SNEGSKA in the germline V gene (reference sequence). The CDR3 contains 12 residues. Trimming left V 6 bases short and J 4 bases short, with 10 bases between.

This clone is deemed medium-sized (0.01 to 0.1%). The chain joins TRBV5-1 to TRBJ2-7; tentatively, D is TRBD2 (6 bases). Germline assignment: CDR1 SGHRS and CDR2 YFSETQ. The V and J ends lost 5 bases and 4 bases respectively, with 7 bases between them. The CDR3 loop spans 11 amino acids. CDR3 region: CASRGGYEQYF. The CDR3 nucleotides read TGCGCCAGCAGGGGGGGTTACGAGCAGTACTTC. The full variable domain, completed using reference TRBV5-1 and TRBJ2-7, is KAGVTQTPRYLIKTRGQQVTLSCSPISGHRSVSWYQQTPGQGLQFLFEYFSETQRNKGNFPGRFSGRQFSNSRSEMNVSTLELGDSALYLCASRGGYEQYFGPGTRLTVT.

This clone was seen at least ten times. This chain joins TRBV3-1 and TRBJ2-2, with a weak D call TRBD2 (6 bases). Germline CDR1 is LGHDT and CDR2 is YNNKEL (reference sequence). V shed 0 bases and J shed 5 bases, with 13 bases lying between them. The CDR3 has 16 amino acids. The CDR3 loop is CASSQEAGRGTGELFF. Written as DNA, the CDR3 is TGTGCCAGCAGCCAAGAGGCGGGACGTGGGACCGGGGAGCTGTTTTTT.

The V and J genes are TRBV20-1 and TRBJ2-7, with 8 nucleotides matching TRBD2. V was pared by 3 bases and J by 6 bases, with 7 bases of the junction left unmatched. The germline V gene encodes CDR1 DFQATT and CDR2 SNEGSKA (reference sequence). The CDR3 totals 13 residues. The CDR3 DNA follows: TGCAGTGCTAGTGGTGCGGGAGGCACCGAGCAGTACTTC. This gives the protein CSASGAGGTEQYF.

This clone was picked up many times. The junction differs from germline at one of its ends, possibly a read error. The V call is TRBV7-8, the J call TRBJ2-3, with D possibly being TRBD2 (6 bases). The germline CDR1 and CDR2 sequences are SGHVS and FQNEAQ. The CDR3 sequence is 15 residues long. Written as DNA, the CDR3 is TGTGCCAGCAGCCTAGCGTTTTCTGCAACAGATACGCAGTATTTT. Residues: CASSLAFSATDTQYF.

The rearrangement joins TRBV5-1 to TRBJ1-3, with D possibly being TRBD1 (5 bases). The V gene's germline CDR1 is SGHRS and CDR2 YFSETQ. This CDR3 has 15 amino acids. V lost 0 bases, J lost 4 bases, and 11 bases lay in between. CDR3 nucleotides: TGCGCCAGCAGCTTGGGGACATCGCGCGGAAACACCATATATTTT. Its translation: CASSLGTSRGNTIYF.

This clone was found many times. The chain links TRBV20-1 to TRBJ2-6; the D is unclear. CDR1 and CDR2 (germline): DFQATT, SNEGSKA (reference sequence). The CDR3 covers 13 residues. V shed 3 bases and J shed 3 bases, with 6 bases lying between them. The CDR3 loop is CSASVGGANVLTF. CDR3 coding DNA: TGCAGTGCTAGTGTCGGTGGGGCCAACGTCCTGACTTTC.

The V call is TRBV2, the J call TRBJ2-5; 9 bases match TRBD1. J gave up 5 bases and V 5 bases, and 6 bases lay outside the gene matches. The CDR3 length is 14 residues. CDR1 is SNHLY, CDR2 FYNNEI, per germline. The CDR3 loop is CASSLRQGVETQYF. CDR3 in DNA: TGTGCCAGCAGTTTGAGACAGGGGGTTGAGACCCAGTACTTC.

This clone is medium-sized within its sample. CDR3 sequence: CASARGQNTEAFF. CDR3 DNA: TGTGCCAGTGCAAGGGGACAGAACACTGAAGCTTTCTTT. The chain carries TRBV19 and TRBJ1-1; possible D gene TRBD1, 6 bases. The CDR3 is 13 amino acids. Trimming removed 8 bases at V and 1 base at J, with 11 bases between. The V gene's germline CDR1 is LNHDA and CDR2 SQIVND (reference sequence).

This clone is medium-sized (0.01 to 0.1%) by share. V gene TRBV7-9 combines with J gene TRBJ2-2; no definite D call. Germline V lookup: CDR1 SEHNR, CDR2 FQNEAQ (reference sequence). CDR3 length: 12 amino acids. V was clipped by 5 bases and J by 6 bases, with 7 bases between them. DNA of the CDR3: TGTGCCAGCAGCCTCCAGCCCGGGGAGCTGTTTTTT. Residues: CASSLQPGELFF.

The chain is built from TRBV5-6 and TRBJ1-1; 11 bases agree with TRBD1. This CDR3 is 14 amino acids long. J gave up 5 bases and V 3 bases, and 3 bases lay outside the gene matches. Germline values: CDR1 SGHDT, CDR2 YYEEEE. Written as DNA, the CDR3 is TGTGCCAGCAGCTGGGGACAGGGGGTGACTGAAGCTTTCTTT. This gives the protein CASSWGQGVTEAFF.

This clone has at least ten counts. The CDR3 loop reads CASSVEERNPTGELFF. DNA of the CDR3: TGTGCCAGCAGCGTAGAAGAGCGGAACCCCACCGGGGAGCTGTTTTTT. This chain links TRBV9 with TRBJ2-2; tentative D call: TRBD2 (5 bases). V lost 0 bases, J lost 4 bases, and 13 bases lay in between. Germline V gives CDR1 SGDLS, CDR2 YYNGEE. The CDR3 totals 16 residues.

The chain couples TRBV2 to TRBJ2-7; 9 bases are a match to TRBD2. Germline values: CDR1 SNHLY, CDR2 FYNNEI. The CDR3 is 15 residues long. The CDR3 DNA sequence: TGTGCCAGCATTGAAAGGCCGCCTAGCGGGACGGCCTTGTACGTC. This codes for CASIERPPSGTALYV.

This clone is labeled medium-sized. This chain links TRBV28 with TRBJ2-7, with D possibly called TRBD1 or TRBD2 (5 bases each). Germline CDR1 reads MDHEN; CDR2 reads SYDVKM. The CDR3 has 15 amino acids. V gave up 8 bases and J gave up 3 bases, with 20 bases separating them. The CDR3, as DNA: TGTGCCAGCTACCAGGGCTCTGCGGGTAGCTACGAGCAGTACTTC. This codes for CASYQGSAGSYEQYF. The whole variable domain, remainder taken from reference TRBV28 and TRBJ2-7, is DVKVTQSSRYLVKRTGEKVFLECVQDMDHENMFWYRQDPGLGLRLIYFSYDVKMKEKGDIPEGYSVSREKKERFSLILESASTNQTSMYLCASYQGSAGSYEQYFGPGTRLTVT.

This clone appeared many times. At one end the junction does not follow the germline gene, possibly because of a read error. The rearrangement uses TRBV7-3 and TRBJ2-1; 9 bases align to TRBD1. This CDR3 contains 19 residues. Germline CDR1 and CDR2: SGHTA and FQGTGA. CDR3 DNA sequence: TGTGCCAGCAGCATAACGACCGGGACAGGGATGCGCGGGAACAATGAGCAGTTCTTC. Translation gives CASSITTGTGMRGNNEQFF.

This clone was counted at least ten times. V usage is TRBV7-8 and J usage is TRBJ1-3, with a tentative D call TRBD1 (6 bases). Germline CDR1 SGHVS, CDR2 FQNEAQ. The CDR3 length is 16 residues. V dropped 5 bases and J dropped 1 base, with 15 bases sitting between them. The CDR3 is CASSPRTDPSGNTIYF. The CDR3 DNA reads as TGTGCCAGCAGCCCTAGGACAGATCCTTCTGGAAACACCATATATTTT.

This clone was counted only a few times. This sequence joins TRBV19 and TRBJ2-1; D remains unclear. The CDR3 sequence is 12 residues long. Germline values: CDR1 LNHDA, CDR2 SQIVND (reference sequence). Deletions cut 9 bases from V and 9 bases from J, with 15 bases between. Here the CDR3 reads CASSLVVGEQFF. For the CDR3, the DNA is TGTGCCAGCAGTTTAGTGGTCGGTGAGCAGTTCTTC. Supplemented by reference TRBV19 and TRBJ2-1, the full variable domain reads DGGITQSPKYLFRKEGQNVTLSCEQNLNHDAMYWYRQDPGQGLRLIYYSQIVNDFQKGDIAEGYSVSREKKESFPLTVTSAQKNPTAFYLCASSLVVGEQFFGPGTRLTVL.

In this sample, this clone turned up many times. The chain is built from TRBV3-1 and TRBJ1-2; weak D call: TRBD1 (5 bases). There are 13 residues in the CDR3. V lost 5 bases to trimming and J lost 8 bases, with 15 bases between them. The germline gives CDR1 LGHDT, CDR2 YNNKEL (reference sequence). CDR3 coding DNA: TGTGCCAGCAGCGTTGCGATGGAGGGGGGCTACACCTTC. The encoded protein is CASSVAMEGGYTF.

The chain couples TRBV3-1 to TRBJ2-7, with a weak D call TRBD2 (6 bases). V was clipped by 4 bases and J by 12 bases, with 25 bases between them. The CDR3 sequence is 15 residues long. Germline V gene sequence: CDR1 LGHDT, CDR2 YNNKEL (reference sequence). The CDR3 spells CASSPPGLAVVKPYF. DNA of the CDR3: TGTGCCAGCAGCCCGCCGGGACTGGCCGTTGTGAAGCCGTACTTC.